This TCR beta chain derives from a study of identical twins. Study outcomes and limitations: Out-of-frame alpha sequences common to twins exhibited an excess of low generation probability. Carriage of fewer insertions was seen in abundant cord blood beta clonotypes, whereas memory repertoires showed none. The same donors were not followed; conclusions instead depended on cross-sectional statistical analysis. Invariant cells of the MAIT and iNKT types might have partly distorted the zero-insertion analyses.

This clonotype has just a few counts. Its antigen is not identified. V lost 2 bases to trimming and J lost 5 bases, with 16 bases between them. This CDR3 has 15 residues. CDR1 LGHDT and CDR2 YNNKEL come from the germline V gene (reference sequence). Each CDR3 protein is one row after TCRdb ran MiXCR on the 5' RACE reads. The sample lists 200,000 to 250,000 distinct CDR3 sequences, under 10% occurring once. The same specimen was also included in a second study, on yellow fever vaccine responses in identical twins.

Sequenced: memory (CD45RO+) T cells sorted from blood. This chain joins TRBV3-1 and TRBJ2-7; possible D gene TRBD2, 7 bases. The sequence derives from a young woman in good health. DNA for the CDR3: TGTGCCAGCAGCCAATCGGGGGGCGGGAGCCACGAGCAGTACTTC. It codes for CASSQSGGGSHEQYF.